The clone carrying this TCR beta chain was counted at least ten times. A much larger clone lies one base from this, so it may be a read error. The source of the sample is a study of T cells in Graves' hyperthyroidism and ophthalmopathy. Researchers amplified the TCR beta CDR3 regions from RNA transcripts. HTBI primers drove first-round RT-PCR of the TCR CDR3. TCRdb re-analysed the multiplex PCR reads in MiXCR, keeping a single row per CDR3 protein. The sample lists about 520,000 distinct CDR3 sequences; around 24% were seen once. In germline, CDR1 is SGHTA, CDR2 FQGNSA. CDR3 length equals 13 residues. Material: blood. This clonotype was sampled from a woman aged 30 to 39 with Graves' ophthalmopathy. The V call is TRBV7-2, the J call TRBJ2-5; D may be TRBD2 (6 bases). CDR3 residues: CASSLGLVETKYF. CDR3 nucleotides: TGTGCCAGCAGCTTAGGACTAGTGGAGACCAAGTACTTC.